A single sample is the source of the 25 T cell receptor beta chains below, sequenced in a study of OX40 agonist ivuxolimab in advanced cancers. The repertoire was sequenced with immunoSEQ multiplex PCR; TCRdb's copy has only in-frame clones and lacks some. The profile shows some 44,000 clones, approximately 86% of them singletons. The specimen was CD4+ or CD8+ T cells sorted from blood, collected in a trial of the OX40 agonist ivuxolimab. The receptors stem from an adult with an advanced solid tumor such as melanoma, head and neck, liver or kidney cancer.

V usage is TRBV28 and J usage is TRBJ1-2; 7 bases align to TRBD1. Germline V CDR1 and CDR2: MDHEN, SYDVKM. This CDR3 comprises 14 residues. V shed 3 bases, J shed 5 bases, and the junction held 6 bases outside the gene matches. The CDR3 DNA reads TGTGCCAGCAGTTTGGGGGGACAGAGTTATGGCTACACCTTC. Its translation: CASSLGGQSYGYTF.

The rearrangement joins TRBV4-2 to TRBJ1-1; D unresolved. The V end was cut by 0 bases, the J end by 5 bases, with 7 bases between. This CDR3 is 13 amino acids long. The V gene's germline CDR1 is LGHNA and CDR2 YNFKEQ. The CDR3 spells CASSQEEGTEAFF. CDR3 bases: TGTGCCAGCAGCCAAGAGGAGGGAACTGAAGCTTTCTTT.

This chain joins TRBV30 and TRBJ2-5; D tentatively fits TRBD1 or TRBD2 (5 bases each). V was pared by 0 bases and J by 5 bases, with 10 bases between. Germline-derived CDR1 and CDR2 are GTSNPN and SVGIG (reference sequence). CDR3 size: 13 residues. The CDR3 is CAWSVLWGETQYF. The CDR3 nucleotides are TGTGCCTGGAGTGTACTCTGGGGGGAGACCCAGTACTTC.

CDR3 amino acids: CASRTGGLEEKLFF. The CDR3 DNA follows: TGTGCCAGCAGGACAGGGGGCTTGGAAGAAAAACTGTTTTTT. The rearrangement links TRBV6-5 to TRBJ1-4; 10 bases agree with TRBD1. This CDR3 is built from 14 residues. V lost 6 bases, J lost 8 bases, and 6 bases stayed unmatched. CDR1 MNHEY and CDR2 SVGAGI come from the germline V gene.

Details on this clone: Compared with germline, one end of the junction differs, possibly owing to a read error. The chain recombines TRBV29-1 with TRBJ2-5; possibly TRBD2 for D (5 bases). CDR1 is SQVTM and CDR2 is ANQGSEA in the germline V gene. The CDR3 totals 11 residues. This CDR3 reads CSVRTRETRYF. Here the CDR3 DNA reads TGCAGCGTTAGGACTCGTGAGACCCGGTACTTC.

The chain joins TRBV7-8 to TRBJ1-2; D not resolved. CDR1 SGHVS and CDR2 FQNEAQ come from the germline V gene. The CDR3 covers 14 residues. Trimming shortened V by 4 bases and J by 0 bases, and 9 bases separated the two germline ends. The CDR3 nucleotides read TGTGCCAGCAGCTCTCGGATTTCTAACTATGGCTACACCTTC. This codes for CASSSRISNYGYTF.

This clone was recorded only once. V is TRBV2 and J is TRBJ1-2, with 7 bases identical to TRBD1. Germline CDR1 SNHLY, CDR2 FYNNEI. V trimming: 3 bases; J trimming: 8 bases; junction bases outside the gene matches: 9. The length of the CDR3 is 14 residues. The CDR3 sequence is CASSEEQGYGGYTF. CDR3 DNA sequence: TGTGCCAGCAGTGAGGAACAGGGGTATGGCGGCTACACCTTC.

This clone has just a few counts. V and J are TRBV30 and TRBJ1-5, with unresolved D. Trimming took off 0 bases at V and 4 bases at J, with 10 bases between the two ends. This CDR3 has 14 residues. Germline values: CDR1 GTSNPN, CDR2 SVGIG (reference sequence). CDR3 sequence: CAWSVVGPNQPQHF. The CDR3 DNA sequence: TGTGCCTGGAGTGTAGTAGGGCCAAATCAGCCCCAGCATTTT.

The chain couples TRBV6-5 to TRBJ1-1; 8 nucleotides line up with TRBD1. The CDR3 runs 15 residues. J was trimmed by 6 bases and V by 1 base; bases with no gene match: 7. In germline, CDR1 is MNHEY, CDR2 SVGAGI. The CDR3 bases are TGTGCCAGCAGTTACTTAGACAGGGGCAACCCTGAAGCTTTCTTT. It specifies CASSYLDRGNPEAFF.

CDR3 coding DNA: TGCGCCAGCAGCCATCTTACGGGTGGAAACACCATATATTTT. This translates into CASSHLTGGNTIYF. J is TRBJ1-3 and V is TRBV4-1; D is uncertain. Germline V gene sequence: CDR1 MGHRA, CDR2 YSYEKL. Trimming took 3 bases from V and 3 from J, leaving 9 bases between them. The CDR3 runs 14 residues.

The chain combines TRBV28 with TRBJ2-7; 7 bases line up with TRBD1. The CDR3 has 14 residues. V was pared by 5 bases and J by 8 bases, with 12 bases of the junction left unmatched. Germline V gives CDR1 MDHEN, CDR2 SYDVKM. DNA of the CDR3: TGTGCCAGCAGTCTACCAGGGACAGCGAAAAAGCAGTACTTC. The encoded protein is CASSLPGTAKKQYF.

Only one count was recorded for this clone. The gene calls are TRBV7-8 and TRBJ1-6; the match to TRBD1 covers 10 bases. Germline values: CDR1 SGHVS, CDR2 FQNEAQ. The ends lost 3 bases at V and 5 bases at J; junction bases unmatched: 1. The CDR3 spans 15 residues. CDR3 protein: CASSFGQGDNSPLHF. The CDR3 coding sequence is TGTGCCAGCAGCTTCGGACAGGGGGATAATTCACCCCTCCACTTT.

The CDR3 loop is CASTPDRSGGNTIYF. The CDR3 DNA reads as TGTGCCAGCACCCCTGACAGGTCAGGGGGAAACACCATATATTTT. The rearrangement joins TRBV6-6 to TRBJ1-3, with D possibly TRBD1 on 6 matching bases. With 7 bases removed from V and 4 bases from J, the gap between germline ends came to 17 bases. The CDR3 covers 15 residues. Germline V gene data show CDR1 as MNHNY and CDR2 as SVGAGI (reference sequence).

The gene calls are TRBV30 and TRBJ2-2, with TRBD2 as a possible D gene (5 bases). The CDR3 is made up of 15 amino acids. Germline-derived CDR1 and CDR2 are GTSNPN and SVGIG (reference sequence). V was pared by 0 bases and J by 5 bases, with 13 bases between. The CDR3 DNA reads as TGTGCCTGGAGTGTACGGGGTGTAGGGACCGGGGAGCTGTTTTTT. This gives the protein CAWSVRGVGTGELFF.

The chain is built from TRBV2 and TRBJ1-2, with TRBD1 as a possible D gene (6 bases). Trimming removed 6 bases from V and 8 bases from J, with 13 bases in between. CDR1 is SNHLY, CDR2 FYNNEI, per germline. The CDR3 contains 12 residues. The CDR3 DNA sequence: TGTGCCAGCAGCCGGGACATCGTCGGCTACACCTTC. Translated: CASSRDIVGYTF.

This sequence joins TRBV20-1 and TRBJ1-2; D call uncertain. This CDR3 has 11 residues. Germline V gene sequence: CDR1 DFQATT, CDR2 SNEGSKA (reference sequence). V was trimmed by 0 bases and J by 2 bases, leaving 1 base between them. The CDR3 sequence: CSARENYGYTF. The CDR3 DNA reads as TGCAGTGCTAGAGAAAACTATGGCTACACCTTC.

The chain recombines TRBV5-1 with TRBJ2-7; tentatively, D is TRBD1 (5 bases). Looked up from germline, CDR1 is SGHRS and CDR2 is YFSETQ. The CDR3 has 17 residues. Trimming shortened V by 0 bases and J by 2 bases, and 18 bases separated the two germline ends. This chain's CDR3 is CASSLVRVETSTYEQYF. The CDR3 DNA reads TGCGCCAGCAGCTTGGTCAGGGTCGAAACGTCTACCTACGAGCAGTACTTC.

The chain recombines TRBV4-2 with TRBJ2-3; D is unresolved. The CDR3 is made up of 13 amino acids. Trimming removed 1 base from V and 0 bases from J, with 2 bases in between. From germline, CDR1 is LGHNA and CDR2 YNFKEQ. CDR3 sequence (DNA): TGTGCCAGCAGCCAAGCGAGCACAGATACGCAGTATTTT. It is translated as CASSQASTDTQYF.

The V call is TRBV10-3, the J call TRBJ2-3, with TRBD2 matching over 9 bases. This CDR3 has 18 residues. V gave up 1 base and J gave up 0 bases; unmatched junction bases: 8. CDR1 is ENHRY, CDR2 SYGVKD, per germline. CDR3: CAISEFQTSGLSTDTQYF. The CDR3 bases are TGTGCCATCAGTGAGTTCCAGACTAGCGGCCTCAGCACAGATACGCAGTATTTT.

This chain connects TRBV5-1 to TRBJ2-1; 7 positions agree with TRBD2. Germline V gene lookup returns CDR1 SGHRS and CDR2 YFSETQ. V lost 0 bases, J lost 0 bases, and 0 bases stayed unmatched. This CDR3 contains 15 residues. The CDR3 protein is CASSLGGSSYNEQFF. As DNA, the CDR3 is TGCGCCAGCAGCTTGGGCGGGAGCTCCTACAATGAGCAGTTCTTC.

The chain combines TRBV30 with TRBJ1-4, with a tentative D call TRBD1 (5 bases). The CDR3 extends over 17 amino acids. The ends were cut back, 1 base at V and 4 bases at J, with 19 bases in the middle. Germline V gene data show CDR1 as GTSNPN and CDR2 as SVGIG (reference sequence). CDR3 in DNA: TGTGCCTGGAGTGCGCGCCCCGACAGTTACCTTAATGAAAAACTGTTTTTT. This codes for CAWSARPDSYLNEKLFF.

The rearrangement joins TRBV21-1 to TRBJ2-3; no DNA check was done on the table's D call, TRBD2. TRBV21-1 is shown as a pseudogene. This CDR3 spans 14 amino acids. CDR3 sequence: CASSAWDYGDTQYF. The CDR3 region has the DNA TGTGCCAGCAGCGCTTGGGACTACGGGGATACGCAGTATTTT.

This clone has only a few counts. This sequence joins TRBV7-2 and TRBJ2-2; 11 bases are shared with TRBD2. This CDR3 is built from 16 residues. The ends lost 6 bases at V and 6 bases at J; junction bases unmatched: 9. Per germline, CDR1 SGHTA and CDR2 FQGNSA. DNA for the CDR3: TGTGCCAGCAGTATAGGTGCTAGCGGGAGGTCCGGGGAGCTGTTTTTT. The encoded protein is CASSIGASGRSGELFF.

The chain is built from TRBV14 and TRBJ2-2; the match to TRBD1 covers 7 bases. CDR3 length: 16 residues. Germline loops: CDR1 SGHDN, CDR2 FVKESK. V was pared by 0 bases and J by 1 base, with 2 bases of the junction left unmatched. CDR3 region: CASSQERDRNTGELFF. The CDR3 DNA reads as TGTGCCAGCAGCCAAGAAAGGGACAGGAACACCGGGGAGCTGTTTTTT.

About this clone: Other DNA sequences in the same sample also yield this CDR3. CDR3 residues: CATSSHTQIQYTGELFF. The CDR3 nucleotides read TGTGCCACCAGCAGTCACACCCAAATCCAATACACCGGGGAGCTGTTTTTT. The chain links TRBV15 to TRBJ2-2; no definite D call. The V end lost 3 bases, the J end lost 3 bases, and 17 bases lay between the germline ends. CDR1 is LNHNV, CDR2 YYDKDF, per germline (reference sequence). This CDR3 has 17 amino acids.